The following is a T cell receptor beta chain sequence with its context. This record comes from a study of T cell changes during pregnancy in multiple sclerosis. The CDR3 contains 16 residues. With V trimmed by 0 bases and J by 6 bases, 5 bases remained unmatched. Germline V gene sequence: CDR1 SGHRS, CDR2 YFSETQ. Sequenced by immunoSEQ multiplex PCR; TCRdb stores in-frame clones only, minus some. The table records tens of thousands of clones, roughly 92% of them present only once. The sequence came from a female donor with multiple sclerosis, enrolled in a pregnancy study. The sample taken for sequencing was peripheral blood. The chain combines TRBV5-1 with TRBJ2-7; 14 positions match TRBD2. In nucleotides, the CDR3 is TGCGCCAGCAGCTTGGGATTGGGACTAGCGGGAGTCGAGCAGTACTTC. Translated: CASSLGLGLAGVEQYF.